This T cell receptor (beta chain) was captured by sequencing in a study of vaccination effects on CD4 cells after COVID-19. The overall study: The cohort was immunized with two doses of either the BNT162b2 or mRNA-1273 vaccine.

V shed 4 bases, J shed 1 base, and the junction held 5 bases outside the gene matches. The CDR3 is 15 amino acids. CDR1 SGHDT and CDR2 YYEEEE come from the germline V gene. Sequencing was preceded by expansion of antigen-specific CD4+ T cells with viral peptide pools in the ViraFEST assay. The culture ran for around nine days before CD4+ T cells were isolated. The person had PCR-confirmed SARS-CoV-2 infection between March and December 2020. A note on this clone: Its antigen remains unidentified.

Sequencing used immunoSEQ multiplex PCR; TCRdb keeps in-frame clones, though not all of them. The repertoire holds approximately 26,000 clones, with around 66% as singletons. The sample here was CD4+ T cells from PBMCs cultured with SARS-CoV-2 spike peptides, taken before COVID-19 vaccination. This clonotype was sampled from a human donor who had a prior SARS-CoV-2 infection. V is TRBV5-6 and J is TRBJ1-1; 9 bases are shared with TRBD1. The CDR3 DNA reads TGTGCCAGCAGCAGCTCGGACAGGGGGAACACTGAAGCTTTCTTT. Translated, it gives CASSSSDRGNTEAFF.